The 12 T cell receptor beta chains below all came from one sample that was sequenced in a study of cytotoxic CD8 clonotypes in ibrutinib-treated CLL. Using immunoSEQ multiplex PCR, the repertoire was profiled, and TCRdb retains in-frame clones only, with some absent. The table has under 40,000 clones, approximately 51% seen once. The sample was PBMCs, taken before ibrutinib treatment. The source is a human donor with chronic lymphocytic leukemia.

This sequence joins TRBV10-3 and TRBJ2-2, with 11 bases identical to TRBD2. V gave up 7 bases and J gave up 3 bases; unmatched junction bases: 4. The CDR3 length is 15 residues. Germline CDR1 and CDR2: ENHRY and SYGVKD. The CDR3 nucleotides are TGTGCCATCACCAAGACTAGCGGGGACACCGGGGAGCTGTTTTTT. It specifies CAITKTSGDTGELFF.

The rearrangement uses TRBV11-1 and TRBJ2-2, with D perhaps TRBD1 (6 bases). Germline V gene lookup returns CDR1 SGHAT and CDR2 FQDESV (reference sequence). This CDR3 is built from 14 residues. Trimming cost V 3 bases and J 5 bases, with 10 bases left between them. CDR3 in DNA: TGTGCCAGCAGCTTGTGGGGGCGGACCGGGGAGCTGTTTTTT. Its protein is CASSLWGRTGELFF.

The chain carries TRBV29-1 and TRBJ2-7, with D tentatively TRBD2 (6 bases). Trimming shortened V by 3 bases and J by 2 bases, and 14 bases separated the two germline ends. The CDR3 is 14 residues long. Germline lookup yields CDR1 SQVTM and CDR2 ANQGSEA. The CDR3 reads CSVERLGNPYEQYF. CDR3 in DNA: TGCAGCGTTGAGAGACTAGGGAACCCCTACGAGCAGTACTTC.

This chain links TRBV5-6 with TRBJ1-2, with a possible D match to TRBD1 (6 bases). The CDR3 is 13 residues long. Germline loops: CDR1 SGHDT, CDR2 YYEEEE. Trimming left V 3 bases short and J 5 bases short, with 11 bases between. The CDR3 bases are TGTGCCAGCAGCTCGGGACATCCGTATGGCTACACCTTC. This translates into CASSSGHPYGYTF.

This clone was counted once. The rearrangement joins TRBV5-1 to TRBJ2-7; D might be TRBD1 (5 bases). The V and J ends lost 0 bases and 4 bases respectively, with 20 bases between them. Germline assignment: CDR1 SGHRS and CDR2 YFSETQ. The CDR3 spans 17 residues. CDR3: CASSLGQGHSILYEQYF. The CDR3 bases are TGCGCCAGCAGCTTGGGGCAGGGCCACTCGATTCTTTACGAGCAGTACTTC.

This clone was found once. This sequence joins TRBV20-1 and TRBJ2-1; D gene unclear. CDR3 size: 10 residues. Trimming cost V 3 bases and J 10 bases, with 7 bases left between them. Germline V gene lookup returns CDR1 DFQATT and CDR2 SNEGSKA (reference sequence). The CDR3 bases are TGCAGTGCTAGCGTTCGAGAGCAGTTCTTC. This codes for CSASVREQFF.

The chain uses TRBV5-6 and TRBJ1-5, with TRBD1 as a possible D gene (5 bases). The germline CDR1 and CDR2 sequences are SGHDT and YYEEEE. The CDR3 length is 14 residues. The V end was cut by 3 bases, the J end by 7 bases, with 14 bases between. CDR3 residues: CASSSLGGGQPQHF. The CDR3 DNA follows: TGTGCCAGCAGCTCCCTGGGGGGGGGACAGCCCCAGCATTTT. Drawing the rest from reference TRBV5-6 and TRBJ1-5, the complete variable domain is DAGVTQSPTHLIKTRGQQVTLRCSPKSGHDTVSWYQQALGQGPQFIFQYYEEEERQRGNFPDRFSGHQFPNYSSELNVNALLLGDSALYLCASSSLGGGQPQHFGDGTRLSIL.

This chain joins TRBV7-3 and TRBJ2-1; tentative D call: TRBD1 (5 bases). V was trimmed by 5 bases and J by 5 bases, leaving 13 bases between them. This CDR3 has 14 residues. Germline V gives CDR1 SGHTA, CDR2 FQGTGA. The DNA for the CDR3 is TGTGCCAGCAGCCCCCCAGGGTCGAACAATGAGCAGTTCTTC. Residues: CASSPPGSNNEQFF.

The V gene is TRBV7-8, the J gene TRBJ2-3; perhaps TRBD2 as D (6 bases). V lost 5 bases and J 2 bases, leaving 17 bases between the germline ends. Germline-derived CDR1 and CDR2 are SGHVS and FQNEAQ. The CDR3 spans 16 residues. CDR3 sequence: CASSTDRPGVTDTQYF. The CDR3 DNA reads TGTGCCAGCAGCACAGACCGCCCGGGGGTCACAGATACGCAGTATTTT.

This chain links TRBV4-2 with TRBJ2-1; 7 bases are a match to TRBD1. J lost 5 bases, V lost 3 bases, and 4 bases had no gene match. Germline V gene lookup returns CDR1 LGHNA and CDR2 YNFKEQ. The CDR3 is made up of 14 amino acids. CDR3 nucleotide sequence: TGTGCCAGCAGCCAGGACAGGAACAACAATGAGCAGTTCTTC. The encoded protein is CASSQDRNNNEQFF.

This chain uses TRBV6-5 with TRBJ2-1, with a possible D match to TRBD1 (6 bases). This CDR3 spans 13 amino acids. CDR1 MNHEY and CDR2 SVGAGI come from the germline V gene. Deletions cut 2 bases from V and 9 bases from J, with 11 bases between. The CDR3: CASSYNGGTEQFF. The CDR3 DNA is TGTGCCAGCAGTTACAATGGGGGCACTGAGCAGTTCTTC.

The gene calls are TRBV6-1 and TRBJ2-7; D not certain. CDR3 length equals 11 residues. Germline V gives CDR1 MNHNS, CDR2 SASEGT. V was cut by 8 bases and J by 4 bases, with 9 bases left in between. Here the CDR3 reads CASRNKYEQYF. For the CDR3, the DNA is TGTGCCAGCCGGAATAAGTACGAGCAGTACTTC.